These T cell receptor beta chains were read from a single sample in a study of blood T cell dynamics during melanoma immunotherapy. TCRdb's copy holds only in-frame clones and misses some; the assay was immunoSEQ multiplex PCR. The sample holds approximately 14,000 clones, about 90% seen once. Sequencing used blood, obtained from a patient treated with checkpoint blockade. Receptors were obtained from a human donor with melanoma. The CDR3 runs from the conserved cysteine through the conserved F or W. Clone sizes are given selectively: once, few, many, or a class where the clone is expanded.

>TRBV7-9|NA|TRBJ2-5
CASSFKETQYF
>TRBV6-5|NA|TRBJ1-2
CASSFSGVGYTF
>TRBV11-2|NA|TRBJ2-5
CASSLGLAGTNRGETQYF
>TRBV7-3|NA|TRBJ2-2
CASSLNQGALTGELFF
>TRBV7-6|NA|TRBJ1-1
CASSPVGGEAFF
>TRBV5-5|NA|TRBJ2-5
CASSLASTIETQYF
>TRBV27|NA|TRBJ2-1
CASSDRPHNEQFF
>TRBV5-5|NA|TRBJ2-7
CASSLRGTYSYEQYF
>TRBV30|NA|TRBJ2-2
CAWSADYWTFDRGTNTGELFF
>TRBV11-3|NA|TRBJ1-1
CASSLDWGYGEAFF
>TRBV4-1|NA|TRBJ1-5
CASSLRAENQPQHF
>TRBV6-4|once|TRBJ1-1
CASSDSNRGTEAFF
>TRBV30|NA|TRBJ1-2
CAWSVAWGNYGYTF
>TRBV21-1|NA|TRBJ2-5
CASSKKAALGPCTLQETQYF
>TRBV5-4|NA|TRBJ2-1
CASTIEAGPIYNEQFF
>TRBV11-1|NA|TRBJ1-3
CASSCGEGAGGSGNTIYF
>TRBV2|NA|TRBJ1-6
CASSEAVNRGNSPLHF
>TRBV10-2|few|TRBJ1-1
CASQMDGNTEAFF
>TRBV5-1|NA|TRBJ2-2
CASSPRRLAGVGGELFF
>TRBV5-1|NA|TRBJ2-6
CASSLPKGRSTGANVLTF
>TRBV4-1|once|TRBJ2-6
CASSPPRGGPGANVLTF
>TRBV30|NA|TRBJ1-5
CAWSRTSSQPQHF
>TRBV5-1|NA|TRBJ1-6
CASSSPGPNSPLHF
>TRBV7-3|once|TRBJ2-3
CASSPSLGRGLGDTQYF
>TRBV18|NA|TRBJ2-7
CASSPPSGDEQYF
>TRBV4-2|NA|TRBJ2-2
CASSLLGQGGRTGELFF
>TRBV18|NA|TRBJ1-4
CASSPGAEGEKLFF
>TRBV9|NA|TRBJ2-2
CASSVLGDTGELFF
>TRBV7-3|NA|TRBJ2-1
CASSTGPNNEQFF
>TRBV20-1|NA|TRBJ2-1
CSAPASGKQFF
>TRBV6-1|once|TRBJ2-7
CASTTGGLFEQYF
>TRBV7-3|NA|TRBJ1-6
CASSWGQGTSPLHF
>TRBV6-5|NA|TRBJ1-5
CASSSIGDPQHF
>TRBV30|once|TRBJ2-1
CAWSAHEAGSYNEQFF
>TRBV18|NA|TRBJ1-2
CASSPGQGHGYTF
>TRBV21-1|NA|TRBJ2-7
CASSKGGVNYEQYF
>TRBV6-6|NA|TRBJ2-7
CASGPHYEQYF
>TRBV6-6|NA|TRBJ2-3
CASTRDSSQDTQYF
>TRBV27|NA|TRBJ2-5
CASSLRTGEGQYF
>TRBV6-1|once|TRBJ1-5
CASSEVNLPQHF
>TRBV28|NA|TRBJ2-7
CASSNPGTSSREQYF
>TRBV7-9|NA|TRBJ1-1
CASSLVVSANTEAFF
>TRBV11-1|NA|TRBJ2-5
CASSSDRNQKETQYF
>TRBV7-2|NA|TRBJ2-3
CASSPGIPDTQYF
>TRBV11-3|NA|TRBJ2-7
CASSSGLADYYEQYF
>TRBV7-7|few|TRBJ1-3
CASSTGEELGNTIYF
>TRBV1|NA|TRBJ2-1
CTSSRLAVSSNEQFF
>TRBV19|NA|TRBJ2-3
CASSPDYFGTDTQYF
>TRBV5-1|NA|TRBJ2-1
CASSFSGGAPNEQFF
>TRBV6-4|NA|TRBJ1-5
CAGGGWPQPQHF
>TRBV5-1|NA|TRBJ2-3
CASSPAGLGADTQYF
>TRBV10-3|NA|TRBJ1-1
CAISGNKQMNTEAFF
>TRBV5-1|NA|TRBJ2-3
CASSPSRGVIAGPFSTDTQYF
>TRBV9|NA|TRBJ2-5
CASSVSQQETQYF
>TRBV2|NA|TRBJ2-1
CASRETSGSYNEQFF
>TRBV5-6|NA|TRBJ2-4
CASSYSFGYPNIQYF